The clone carrying this T cell receptor beta chain was detected a few times. No antigen is known for it. DNA and listed protein disagree at residue 11, so the protein shown here was translated from the DNA. The gene names here belong to mouse. The read ends 3 residues before the CDR3 terminus; that terminus is restored from the germline J gene. Investigators isolated RNA and reverse transcribed it into cDNA to act as the sequencing template. Clones were read by immunoSEQ multiplex PCR, and TCRdb kept only the in-frame ones, dropping some. This set yields some 110,000 clones and no singletons; the top ten hold roughly 21%. There are 14 residues in the CDR3. V was shortened by 5 bases and J by 3 bases, with 9 bases between the two germline ends. CDR1 is FNHDT, CDR2 SITEND, per germline (reference sequence). This entry is derived from a study of CD8+ T cells in alopecia areata. Study conclusions and caveats: TCR sharing was clearer in mice than between patients, perhaps partly owing to patient HLA diversity. Sequenced scalp T cells also include alphabeta T cells resident in normal skin. Higher clonality was seen in lesional scalp than in normal scalp, especially in alopecia totalis/universalis.

This sequence was found in a C3H/HeJ mouse with alopecia areata. Strain MHC haplotype: H2-k. The material sequenced was lesional skin. The rearrangement joins TRBV19 to TRBJ1-6, with D possibly TRBD1 on 5 matching bases. TRBJ1-6 is recorded as an ORF, its role being uncertain. CDR3 DNA (partial): TGTGCCAGCAGAGAGGGGATCTATAATTCGCCC. This translates into CASREGIYNSP. The whole CDR3 sequence is CASREGIYNSPLYF.